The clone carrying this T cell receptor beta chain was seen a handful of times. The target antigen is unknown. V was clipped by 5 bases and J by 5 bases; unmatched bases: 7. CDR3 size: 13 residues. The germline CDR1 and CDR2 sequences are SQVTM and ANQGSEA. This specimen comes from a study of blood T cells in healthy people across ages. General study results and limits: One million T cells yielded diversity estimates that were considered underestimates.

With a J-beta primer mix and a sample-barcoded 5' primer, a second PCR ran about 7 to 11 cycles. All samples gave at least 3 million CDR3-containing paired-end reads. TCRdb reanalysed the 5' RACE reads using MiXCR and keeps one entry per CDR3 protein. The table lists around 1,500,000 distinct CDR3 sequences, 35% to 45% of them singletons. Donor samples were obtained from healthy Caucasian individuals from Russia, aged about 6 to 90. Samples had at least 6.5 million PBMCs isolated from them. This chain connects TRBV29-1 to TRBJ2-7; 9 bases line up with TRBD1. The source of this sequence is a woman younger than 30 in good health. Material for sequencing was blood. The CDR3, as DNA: TGCAGCGTTACCGGGACAGGGTCCGACGAGCAGTACTTC. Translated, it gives CSVTGTGSDEQYF.